The present entry profiles one TCR beta chain with its context. Antigen unknown. The sample is drawn from a study of persistence of HIV-infected CD4 T cells. Overall study context: Donors had been on suppressive ART for a median of approximately eight years.

An overlapping HIV-1 Gag peptide pool stimulated these cells at approximately 1 ug/peptide/mL. Sorting of responding CD4+ T cells relied on upregulated CD40 ligand together with CD69. These HIV-1-infected adults initiated suppressive ART in chronic infection. Before stimulation, PBMCs underwent CD8+ T cell depletion. The germline CDR1 and CDR2 sequences are MNHEY and SMNVEV (reference sequence). Trimming cost V 0 bases and J 0 bases, with 9 bases left between them. This CDR3 spans 17 amino acids. Sequencing used immunoSEQ version 4 in survey mode. Using immunoSEQ multiplex PCR, the repertoire was profiled, and TCRdb retains in-frame clones only, with some absent. The sample lists under 40,000 clones; approximately 70% were seen once. Study-level results: Antigen-responding cells were enriched for degenerate expanded CDR3beta sequences.

This clonotype originated in an adult man with HIV who was CMV-seropositive. The input for sequencing was CD4+ T cells sorted from PBMCs after approximately 18-hour stimulation, taken from a patient who received antiretroviral therapy. J is TRBJ2-6 and V is TRBV27; D may be TRBD1 (5 bases). The CDR3 nucleotides are TGTGCCAGCAGTTTATCTATCACAGGCTCTGGGGCCAACGTCCTGACTTTC. This gives the protein CASSLSITGSGANVLTF.